This passage covers 28 T cell receptor beta chains from one sample sequenced in a study of cytomegalovirus exposure and HLA in healthy donors. Both 60 Vbeta primers and 13 Jbeta primers went into the PCR. TCRdb keeps only in-frame clones here, not all; method: immunoSEQ multiplex PCR. The data show about 210,000 clones, around 82% seen once. The material sequenced was PBMCs. The receptor source for this set is a man between 35 and 55 years old in good health and CMV-seropositive.

The V call is TRBV29-1, the J call TRBJ2-3; TRBD2 matches at 7 bases. Germline-derived CDR1 and CDR2 are SQVTM and ANQGSEA. With 6 bases clipped from V and 5 bases from J, the junction kept 11 bases outside the gene matches. This CDR3 comprises 14 residues. DNA of the CDR3: TGCAGCGTCTACGGGGGGAGTGACGTAGATACGCAGTATTTT. Its protein is CSVYGGSDVDTQYF.

The chain combines TRBV7-3 with TRBJ2-7, with TRBD1 identical over 10 bases. The trim removed 4 bases at V and 2 bases at J, leaving 5 bases unmatched. Per germline, CDR1 SGHTA and CDR2 FQGTGA. CDR3 size: 15 residues. CDR3 in amino acids: CASSSRDRGAYEQYF. CDR3 coding DNA: TGTGCCAGCAGCTCCCGGGACAGGGGAGCCTACGAGCAGTACTTC.

This rearrangement joins TRBV13 to TRBJ2-7, with a possible D match to TRBD2 (6 bases). Trimming removed 0 bases at V and 6 bases at J, with 15 bases between. The germline V gene encodes CDR1 PRHDT and CDR2 FYEKMQ (reference sequence). The CDR3 runs to 15 residues. CDR3 protein: CASSLGGRTRSEQYF. CDR3 bases: TGTGCCAGCAGCTTAGGCGGGAGAACAAGAAGCGAGCAGTACTTC.

V gene TRBV9 combines with J gene TRBJ2-4; D is possibly TRBD1 (6 bases). CDR1 is SGDLS and CDR2 is YYNGEE in the germline V gene. The CDR3 consists of 15 residues. Trimming took off 4 bases at V and 4 bases at J, with 15 bases between the two ends. CDR3 residues: CASSPSGTTKNIQYF. In DNA, the CDR3 is TGTGCCAGCAGCCCTTCCGGGACAACTAAAAACATTCAGTACTTC.

V is TRBV14 and J is TRBJ2-7; D uncertain. Trimming cost V 4 bases and J 6 bases, with 7 bases left between them. The germline CDR1 and CDR2 sequences are SGHDN and FVKESK. This CDR3 is built from 11 residues. In DNA, the CDR3 is TGTGCCAGCAGCCCTTGGCTCGAGCAGTACTTC. This encodes CASSPWLEQYF.

V usage is TRBV5-1 and J usage is TRBJ1-4, with 8 bases identical to TRBD1. J was trimmed by 3 bases and V by 1 base; bases with no gene match: 11. The CDR3 length is 18 residues. Germline lookup yields CDR1 SGHRS and CDR2 YFSETQ. As DNA, the CDR3 is TGCGCCAGCAGCTTGAGGCCCCAGGGACAGGCGGCTAATGAAAAACTGTTTTTT. Amino acid sequence: CASSLRPQGQAANEKLFF.

The rearrangement links TRBV11-2 to TRBJ2-7, with D maybe TRBD2 (5 bases). Germline V gene lookup returns CDR1 SGHAT and CDR2 FQNNGV. V was trimmed by 3 bases and J by 0 bases, leaving 9 bases between them. This CDR3 region has 14 residues. CDR3 region: CASSFPGISYEQYF. The CDR3 coding sequence is TGTGCCAGCAGCTTCCCGGGAATCTCCTACGAGCAGTACTTC. Full variable domain (outside the CDR3, taken from reference TRBV11-2 and TRBJ2-7): EAGVAQSPRYKIIEKRQSVAFWCNPISGHATLYWYQQILGQGPKLLIQFQNNGVVDDSQLPKDRFSAERLKGVDSTLKIQPAKLEDSAVYLCASSFPGISYEQYFGPGTRLTVT.

This clone has a single count. The chain employs TRBV6-5 and TRBJ1-2; possibly TRBD1 for D (5 bases). This CDR3 contains 13 residues. Germline lookup yields CDR1 MNHEY and CDR2 SVGAGI. Trimming shortened V by 6 bases and J by 7 bases, and 15 bases separated the two germline ends. This chain's CDR3 is CASSPRREGGYTF. The CDR3 DNA follows: TGTGCCAGCAGCCCCCGCAGGGAAGGTGGCTACACCTTC.

The chain has TRBV5-1 and TRBJ2-1; perhaps TRBD2 as D (6 bases). CDR3 length: 15 amino acids. With 4 bases removed from V and 4 bases from J, the gap between germline ends came to 15 bases. Germline V gene data show CDR1 as SGHRS and CDR2 as YFSETQ. The CDR3 coding sequence is TGCGCCAGCAGCCCGTCCCCGGGAGAGTACAATGAGCAGTTCTTC. This gives the protein CASSPSPGEYNEQFF.

The chain links TRBV6-1 to TRBJ2-7; D possibly corresponds to TRBD1 (6 bases). The CDR3 runs to 13 residues. V was clipped by 4 bases and J by 6 bases, with 13 bases between them. Germline V lookup: CDR1 MNHNS, CDR2 SASEGT. CDR3 in DNA: TGTGCCAGCAGTGGAATACAGGGCACCGAGCAGTACTTC. Translated: CASSGIQGTEQYF.

The V call is TRBV5-1, the J call TRBJ1-5; TRBD1 agrees at 9 bases. Germline CDR1 and CDR2: SGHRS and YFSETQ. The CDR3 loop spans 15 amino acids. Trimming at V came to 4 bases and at J to 1 base, leaving 3 bases not matched to a gene. This CDR3 is CASSLGQGSNQPQHF. In DNA, the CDR3 is TGCGCCAGCAGCCTGGGACAGGGAAGCAATCAGCCCCAGCATTTT.

The gene calls are TRBV4-2 and TRBJ2-1; tentative D call: TRBD2 (5 bases). There are 17 residues in the CDR3. Germline CDR1 and CDR2: LGHNA and YNFKEQ. V lost 3 bases and J 0 bases, leaving 15 bases between the germline ends. In DNA, the CDR3 is TGTGCCAGCAGCCAGGAACCTAGCAGCAGCTCCTACAATGAGCAGTTCTTC. Translated: CASSQEPSSSSYNEQFF.

This chain links TRBV15 with TRBJ2-7; a weak D match, TRBD2 (6 bases). V gave up 3 bases and J gave up 0 bases, with 9 bases separating them. Germline V gene lookup returns CDR1 LNHNV and CDR2 YYDKDF (reference sequence). The CDR3 is 14 residues long. In DNA, the CDR3 is TGTGCCACCAGCAGTGCGGGATCCTCCTACGAGCAGTACTTC. This codes for CATSSAGSSYEQYF.

This chain links TRBV7-2 with TRBJ2-3; D is unresolved. CDR3 size: 15 residues. V was shortened by 5 bases and J by 1 base, with 13 bases between the two germline ends. In germline, CDR1 is SGHTA, CDR2 FQGNSA. CDR3 residues: CASSISMVGTDTQYF. The DNA for the CDR3 is TGTGCCAGCAGCATCTCTATGGTAGGCACAGATACGCAGTATTTT.

V is TRBV5-4 and J is TRBJ2-3; 9 bases agree with TRBD1. CDR3 length: 16 amino acids. With V trimmed by 1 base and J by 1 base, 4 bases remained unmatched. Per the germline V gene, CDR1 is SGHNT and CDR2 is YYREEE (reference sequence). The CDR3 sequence is CASSLRRTGGTDTQYF. CDR3 in DNA: TGTGCCAGCAGCTTGCGGAGGACAGGGGGCACAGATACGCAGTATTTT.

In nucleotides, the CDR3 is TGTGCCAGCAGCCCTGGGACTAGAAACACCGGGGAGCTGTTTTTT. Its protein is CASSPGTRNTGELFF. V is TRBV7-2 and J is TRBJ2-2, with 8 bases identical to TRBD2. CDR1 is SGHTA and CDR2 is FQGNSA in the germline V gene. The CDR3 has 15 amino acids. V lost 5 bases and J lost 2; bases outside the gene matches: 4.

The gene calls are TRBV5-1 and TRBJ2-7; TRBD2 matches 10 bases. The CDR3 totals 15 residues. Germline loops: CDR1 SGHRS, CDR2 YFSETQ. With 5 bases clipped from V and 2 bases from J, the junction kept 7 bases outside the gene matches. This CDR3 reads CASSLGLAATYEQYF. In nucleotides, the CDR3 is TGCGCCAGCAGTCTAGGACTAGCGGCCACCTACGAGCAGTACTTC.

The rearrangement uses TRBV2 and TRBJ1-1; 9 bases are shared with TRBD1. The trim removed 6 bases at V and 0 bases at J, leaving 2 bases unmatched. The CDR3 spans 14 residues. The germline gives CDR1 SNHLY, CDR2 FYNNEI. CDR3: CASSRTGVNTEAFF. The CDR3 DNA sequence: TGTGCCAGCAGCCGGACAGGGGTGAACACTGAAGCTTTCTTT.

The chain recombines TRBV5-1 with TRBJ2-3; TRBD2 is a possible D gene (5 bases). The CDR3 runs 12 residues. With 1 base removed from V and 6 bases from J, the gap between germline ends came to 6 bases. Germline lookup yields CDR1 SGHRS and CDR2 YFSETQ. CDR3 coding DNA: TGCGCCAGCAGCTTGCCGGGGGATACGCAGTATTTT. Translating it yields CASSLPGDTQYF.

This chain uses TRBV10-2 with TRBJ2-2; 11 positions match TRBD2. The CDR3 extends over 16 amino acids. V gave up 6 bases and J gave up 1 base; unmatched junction bases: 4. The germline V gene encodes CDR1 WSHSY and CDR2 SAAADI. This CDR3 reads CASSPGTSGNTGELFF. The CDR3 bases are TGCGCCAGCAGCCCCGGGACTAGCGGGAACACCGGGGAGCTGTTTTTT.

The rearrangement uses TRBV7-9 and TRBJ1-1; TRBD1 might be the D (5 bases). The CDR3 runs to 14 residues. The V end was cut by 0 bases, the J end by 5 bases, with 10 bases between. Germline-derived CDR1 and CDR2 are SEHNR and FQNEAQ (reference sequence). CDR3 nucleotide sequence: TGTGCCAGCAGCTTAGCCGGGGGAGGGACTGAAGCTTTCTTT. Translation gives CASSLAGGGTEAFF.

V usage is TRBV27 and J usage is TRBJ2-2; TRBD1 matches 7 bases. CDR1 MNHEY and CDR2 SMNVEV come from the germline V gene (reference sequence). The CDR3 runs to 18 residues. V shed 7 bases and J 0 bases; nucleotides not matched to a gene: 14. The CDR3 reads CASNPRQGIFANTGELFF. In DNA form, the CDR3 reads TGTGCCAGCAATCCCAGACAGGGAATATTCGCGAACACCGGGGAGCTGTTTTTT.

The chain combines TRBV5-1 with TRBJ2-1; D ambiguous. Germline CDR1 is SGHRS and CDR2 is YFSETQ. Trimming took off 0 bases at V and 2 bases at J, with 6 bases between the two ends. This CDR3 comprises 14 residues. The CDR3 region has the DNA TGCGCCAGCAGCTTGGTGGCAGCCTACAATGAGCAGTTCTTC. Translation gives CASSLVAAYNEQFF.

As concerns this clone: The junction and the germline gene differ at one end; a read error may be behind it. The genes are TRBV7-9 and TRBJ1-5; tentatively, D is TRBD1 (6 bases). The CDR3 covers 14 residues. Germline V gene lookup returns CDR1 SEHNR and CDR2 FQNEAQ (reference sequence). CDR3: CSSSSAGGNQPQHF. The CDR3 nucleotides are TGTTCCAGCAGCTCTGCAGGGGGCAATCAGCCCCAGCATTTT.

The J gene is TRBJ2-2, the V gene TRBV6-5, with TRBD2 identical over 8 bases. V was clipped by 3 bases and J by 1 base; unmatched bases: 1. The CDR3 totals 15 residues. Per germline, CDR1 MNHEY and CDR2 SVGAGI. The CDR3 loop reads CASSYSGMNTGELFF. DNA of the CDR3: TGTGCCAGCAGTTATAGCGGGATGAACACCGGGGAGCTGTTTTTT.

The chain combines TRBV5-1 with TRBJ2-3; 14 positions agree with TRBD2. J was trimmed by 6 bases and V by 0 bases; bases with no gene match: 0. The germline V gene encodes CDR1 SGHRS and CDR2 YFSETQ. The CDR3 is 15 residues long. The CDR3 bases are TGCGCCAGCAGCTTGGGACTAGCGGGAGGGGATACGCAGTATTTT. Its protein product is CASSLGLAGGDTQYF.

V and J are TRBV7-9 and TRBJ2-3, with D maybe TRBD2 (6 bases). Looked up from germline, CDR1 is SEHNR and CDR2 is FQNEAQ (reference sequence). Trimming removed 4 bases at V and 4 bases at J, with 15 bases between. This CDR3 has 15 amino acids. CDR3 protein: CASSSSGVGPDTQYF. The CDR3 nucleotides read TGTGCCAGCAGCTCCTCGGGAGTGGGCCCAGATACGCAGTATTTT. Combining the CDR3 with reference TRBV7-9 and TRBJ2-3 gives the whole variable domain DTGVSQNPRHKITKRGQNVTFRCDPISEHNRLYWYRQTLGQGPEFLTYFQNEAQLEKSRLLSDRFSAERPKGSFSTLEIQRTEQGDSAMYLCASSSSGVGPDTQYFGPGTRLTVL.

The CDR3 protein is CASSLWGQGDTEAFF. CDR3 nucleotide sequence: TGTGCCAGCAGCTTATGGGGACAGGGAGACACTGAAGCTTTCTTT. This chain links TRBV5-8 with TRBJ1-1; 9 bases are shared with TRBD1. This CDR3 has 15 amino acids. Germline loops: CDR1 SGHTS, CDR2 YDEGEE. V gave up 2 bases and J gave up 3 bases; unmatched junction bases: 5.